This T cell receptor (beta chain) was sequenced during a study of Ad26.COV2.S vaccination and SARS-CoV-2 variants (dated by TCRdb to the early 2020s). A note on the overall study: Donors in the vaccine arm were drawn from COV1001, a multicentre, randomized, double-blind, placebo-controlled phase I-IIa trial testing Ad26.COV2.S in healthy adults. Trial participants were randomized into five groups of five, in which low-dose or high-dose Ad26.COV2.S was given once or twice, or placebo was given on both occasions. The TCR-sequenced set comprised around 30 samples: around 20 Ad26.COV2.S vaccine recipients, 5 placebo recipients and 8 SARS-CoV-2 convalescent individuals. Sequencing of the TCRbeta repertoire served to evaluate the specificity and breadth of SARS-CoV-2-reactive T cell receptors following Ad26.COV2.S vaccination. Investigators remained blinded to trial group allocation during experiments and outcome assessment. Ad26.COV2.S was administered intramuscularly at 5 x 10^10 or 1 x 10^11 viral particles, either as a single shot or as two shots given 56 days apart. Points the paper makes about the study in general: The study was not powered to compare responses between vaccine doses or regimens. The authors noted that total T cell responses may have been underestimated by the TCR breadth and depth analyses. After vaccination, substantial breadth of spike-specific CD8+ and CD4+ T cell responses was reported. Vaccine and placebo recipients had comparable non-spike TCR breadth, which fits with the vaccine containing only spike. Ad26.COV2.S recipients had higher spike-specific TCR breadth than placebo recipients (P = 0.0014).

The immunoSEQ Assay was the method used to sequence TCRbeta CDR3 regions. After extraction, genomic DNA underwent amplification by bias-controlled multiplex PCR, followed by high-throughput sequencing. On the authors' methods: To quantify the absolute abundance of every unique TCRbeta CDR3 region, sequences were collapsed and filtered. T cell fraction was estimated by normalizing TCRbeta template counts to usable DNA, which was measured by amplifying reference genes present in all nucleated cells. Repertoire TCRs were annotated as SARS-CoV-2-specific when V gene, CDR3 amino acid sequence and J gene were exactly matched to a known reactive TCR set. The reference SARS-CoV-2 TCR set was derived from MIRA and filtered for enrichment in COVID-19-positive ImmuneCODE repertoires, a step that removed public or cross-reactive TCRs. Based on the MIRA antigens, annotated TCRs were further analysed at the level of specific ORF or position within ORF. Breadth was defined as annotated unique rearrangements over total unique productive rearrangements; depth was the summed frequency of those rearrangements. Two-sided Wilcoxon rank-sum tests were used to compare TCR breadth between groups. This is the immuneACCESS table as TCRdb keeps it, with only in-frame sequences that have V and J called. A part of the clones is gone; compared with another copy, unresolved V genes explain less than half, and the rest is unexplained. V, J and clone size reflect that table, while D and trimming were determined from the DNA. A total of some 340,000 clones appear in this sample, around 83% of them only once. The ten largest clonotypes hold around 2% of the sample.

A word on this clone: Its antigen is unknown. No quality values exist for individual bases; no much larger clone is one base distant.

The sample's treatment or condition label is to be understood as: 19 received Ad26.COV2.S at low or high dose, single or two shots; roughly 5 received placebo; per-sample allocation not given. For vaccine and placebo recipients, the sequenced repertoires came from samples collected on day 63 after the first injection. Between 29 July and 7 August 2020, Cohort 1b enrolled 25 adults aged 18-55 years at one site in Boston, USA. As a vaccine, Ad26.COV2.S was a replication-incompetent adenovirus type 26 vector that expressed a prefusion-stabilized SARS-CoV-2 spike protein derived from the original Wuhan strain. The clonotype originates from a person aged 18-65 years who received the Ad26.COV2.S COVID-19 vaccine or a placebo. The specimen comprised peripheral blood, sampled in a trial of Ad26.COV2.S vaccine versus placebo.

The DNA sequence reads TGTGCCAGCAGCCAAGTGGGGGCTGGGCAGCCCCAGCATTTT. Translated, it gives CASSQVGAGQPQHF. This receptor chain uses TRBV4-2 and TRBJ1-5; TRBD1 is perhaps the D gene, given 6 matching bases. Looking up the germline V gene yields CDR1 LGHNA and CDR2 YNFKEQ. V loses 1 base of germline sequence and J loses 7 bases, and the interval between the two ends is 11 bases. The cysteine opens and the phenylalanine closes a CDR3 of 14 amino acids. The sequence is cut down to CDR3 DNA, 42 bases in frame from base 1.